The 11 T cell receptor beta chains in this list originate from one sample, sequenced in a study of T cells in Graves' hyperthyroidism and ophthalmopathy. Researchers took RNA transcripts and amplified the TCR beta CDR3 regions from them. The study used the HTBI primer set for a first-round RT-PCR of the TCR CDR3. Via MiXCR, TCRdb re-called the multiplex PCR reads, giving one row per CDR3 protein. The sample lists 360,000 or so distinct CDR3 sequences; 15% to 20% were seen once. The sample taken for sequencing was blood. These receptors all stem from a woman between 40 and 55 years old with Graves' ophthalmopathy.

Many counts were recorded for this clonotype. The V gene is TRBV6-1, the J gene TRBJ2-2, with TRBD1 matching over 9 bases. Germline CDR1 and CDR2: MNHNS and SASEGT. After removal of 2 bases from V and 6 bases from J, the junction contained 1 base not matched to a gene. The CDR3 is 14 amino acids. Written as DNA, the CDR3 is TGTGCCAGCAGTGAATGGACAGGGGCCGGGGAGCTGTTTTTT. The encoded protein is CASSEWTGAGELFF.

Ten or more counts support this clonotype. The genes are TRBV12-3 or TRBV12-4 and TRBJ2-7; maybe TRBD1 (5 bases). The germline V and J ends were trimmed by 4 bases and 2 bases, with 9 bases remaining between them. This CDR3 comprises 13 residues. The CDR3, as DNA: TGTGCCAGCAGTTACGACAGTACCTACGAGCAGTACTTC. Its protein product is CASSYDSTYEQYF.

CDR3 loop: CASSVTVLHEQYF. The DNA of the CDR3 is TGCGCCAGCAGTGTGACAGTTCTCCACGAGCAGTACTTC. The chain employs TRBV10-2 and TRBJ2-7, with TRBD1 as a possible D gene (5 bases). Germline V CDR1 and CDR2: WSHSY, SAAADI. Trimming took off 4 bases at V and 5 bases at J, with 12 bases between the two ends. The CDR3 has 13 residues.

This clonotype came up once. J is TRBJ2-5 and V is TRBV6-5; D is unclear. This CDR3 is 16 amino acids long. The V gene lost 0 bases and the J gene lost 0 bases, with 11 bases spanning the gap. Per germline, CDR1 MNHEY and CDR2 SVGAGI. CDR3 protein: CASSYSAVAYQETQYF. As DNA, the CDR3 is TGTGCCAGCAGTTACTCTGCGGTGGCGTACCAAGAGACCCAGTACTTC.

The chain employs TRBV6-1 and TRBJ2-7; possible D gene TRBD1, 6 bases. The CDR3 runs 16 residues. The germline V gene has CDR1 MNHNS and CDR2 SASEGT. Trimming cost V 5 bases and J 1 base, with 18 bases left between them. This chain's CDR3 is CASSIARQDTSYEQYF. The CDR3 region has the DNA TGTGCCAGCAGTATAGCCCGACAGGATACGTCCTACGAGCAGTACTTC.

This clonotype came up many times. The chain links TRBV7-8 to TRBJ2-3; 9 bases map to TRBD2. CDR1 and CDR2 (germline): SGHVS, FQNEAQ. Losses at the gene ends were 4 bases for V and 3 bases for J; bases not matched to a gene: 11. This CDR3 comprises 17 residues. The CDR3 reads CASSSKWTSARTDTQYF. CDR3 nucleotide sequence: TGTGCCAGCAGCTCTAAGTGGACTAGCGCTAGGACAGATACGCAGTATTTT.

At least ten counts were recorded for this clonotype. The rearrangement joins TRBV4-3 to TRBJ2-2, with TRBD1 as a possible D gene (6 bases). The CDR3 length is 15 residues. From germline, CDR1 is LGHNA and CDR2 YSLEER. V gave up 4 bases and J gave up 0 bases, with 9 bases separating them. The CDR3 DNA follows: TGCGCCAGCAGCCCAGGACAGACGAACACCGGGGAGCTGTTTTTT. Amino acid sequence: CASSPGQTNTGELFF.

This clonotype was observed at least ten times. The junction does not match germline at one end; this may be a read error. This chain links TRBV25-1 with TRBJ1-1; D perhaps matches TRBD1 (5 bases). This CDR3 has 14 residues. The germline gives CDR1 MGHDK, CDR2 SYGVNS. CDR3 protein: CASSEIGVKTEAFF. The DNA for the CDR3 is TGTGCCAGCAGTGAAATAGGGGTGAAGACTGAAGCTTTCTTT.

There are many counts of this clonotype. This sequence joins TRBV7-8 and TRBJ2-5, with TRBD1 matching over 7 bases. Germline V gene lookup returns CDR1 SGHVS and CDR2 FQNEAQ. This CDR3 region has 13 residues. The V segment lost 5 bases and the J segment 5 bases; nucleotides outside the gene matches: 5. This chain's CDR3 is CASSDRARETQYF. In DNA form, the CDR3 reads TGTGCCAGCAGCGACAGGGCGCGGGAGACCCAGTACTTC. Supplemented by reference TRBV7-8 and TRBJ2-5, the full variable domain reads GAGVSQSPRYKVAKRGQDVALRCDPISGHVSLFWYQQALGQGPEFLTYFQNEAQLDKSGLPSDRFFAERPEGSVSTLKIQRTQQEDSAVYLCASSDRARETQYFGPGTRLLVL.

Ten or more counts support this clonotype. V and J are TRBV6-2 or TRBV6-3 and TRBJ1-3; D is ambiguous. Germline values: CDR1 MNHEY, CDR2 SVGEGT. The CDR3 runs 13 residues. V lost 7 bases to trimming and J lost 2 bases, with 9 bases between them. CDR3 nucleotide sequence: TGTGCCAGCAATAGCCGACCTGGAAACACCATATATTTT. Translation gives CASNSRPGNTIYF.

This clonotype was observed at least ten times. This chain joins TRBV2 and TRBJ2-2; D is unclear. The CDR3 is 18 residues long. The V gene's germline CDR1 is SNHLY and CDR2 FYNNEI. V was trimmed by 5 bases and J by 3 bases, leaving 22 bases between them. For the CDR3, the DNA is TGTGCCAGCAGTCAAAGATCCACTATCCCCTGGGACACCGGGGAGCTGTTTTTT. Translating it yields CASSQRSTIPWDTGELFF.